This T cell receptor (beta chain) came from a study of cytomegalovirus exposure and HLA in healthy donors. PCR used 60 Vbeta primers and 13 Jbeta primers. Assay used: immunoSEQ multiplex PCR; TCRdb lists only in-frame clones, some missing. The sample lists roughly 120,000 clones, 80% occurring once. The CDR3 spans 15 residues. Germline V lookup: CDR1 MNHEY, CDR2 SVGAGI. V lost 7 bases to trimming and J lost 2 bases; unmatched junction nucleotides: 11. This clone was picked up a small number of times. The source of this sequence is a female donor in good health and CMV-seropositive. V gene TRBV6-5 combines with J gene TRBJ2-7; 7 positions match TRBD1. The sequenced sample consisted of PBMCs. In DNA, the CDR3 is TGTGCCAGCACCCACACCCCCACAGGGGCCTACGAGCAGTACTTC. Translated, it gives CASTHTPTGAYEQYF.